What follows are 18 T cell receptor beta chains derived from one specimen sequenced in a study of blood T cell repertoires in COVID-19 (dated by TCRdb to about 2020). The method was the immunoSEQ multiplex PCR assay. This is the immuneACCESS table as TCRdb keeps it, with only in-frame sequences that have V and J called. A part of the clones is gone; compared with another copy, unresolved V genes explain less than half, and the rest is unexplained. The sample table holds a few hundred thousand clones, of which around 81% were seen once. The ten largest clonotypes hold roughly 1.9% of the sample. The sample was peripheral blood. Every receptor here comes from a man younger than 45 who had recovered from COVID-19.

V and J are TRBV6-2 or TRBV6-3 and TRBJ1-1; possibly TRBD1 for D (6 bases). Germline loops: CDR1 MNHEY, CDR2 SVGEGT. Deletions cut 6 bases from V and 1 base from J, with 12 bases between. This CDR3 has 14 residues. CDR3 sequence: CASSDGQTNTEAFF. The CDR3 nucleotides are TGTGCCAGCAGCGACGGACAGACGAACACTGAAGCTTTCTTT.

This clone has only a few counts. Here the CDR3 DNA reads TGTGCCAGCAGTAAGGGGTGGGCCTCAGGGGAGACCCAGTACTTC. Translating it yields CASSKGWASGETQYF. J is TRBJ2-5 and V is TRBV28, with D maybe TRBD1 (5 bases). The CDR3 totals 15 residues. The V gene lost 5 bases and the J gene lost 5 bases, with 18 bases spanning the gap. The germline V gene encodes CDR1 MDHEN and CDR2 SYDVKM.

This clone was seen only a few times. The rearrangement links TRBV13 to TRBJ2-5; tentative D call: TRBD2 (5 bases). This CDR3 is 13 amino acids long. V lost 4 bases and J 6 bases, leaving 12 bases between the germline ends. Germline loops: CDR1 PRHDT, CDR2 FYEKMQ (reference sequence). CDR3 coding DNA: TGTGCCAGCAGCTCCTCGGGGAGCAAGACCCAGTACTTC. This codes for CASSSSGSKTQYF.

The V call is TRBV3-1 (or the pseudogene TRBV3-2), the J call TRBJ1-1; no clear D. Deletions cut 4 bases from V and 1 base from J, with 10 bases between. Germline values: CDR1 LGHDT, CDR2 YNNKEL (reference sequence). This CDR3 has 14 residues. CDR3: CASSRVASNTEAFF. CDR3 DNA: TGTGCCAGCAGCCGGGTAGCGTCGAACACTGAAGCTTTCTTT.

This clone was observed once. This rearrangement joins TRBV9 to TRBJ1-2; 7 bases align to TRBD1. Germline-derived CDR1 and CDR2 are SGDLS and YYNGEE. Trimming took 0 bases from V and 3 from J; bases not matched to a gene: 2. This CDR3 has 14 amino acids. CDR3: CASSVGDSHYGYTF. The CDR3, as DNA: TGTGCCAGCAGCGTAGGGGACAGCCACTATGGCTACACCTTC.

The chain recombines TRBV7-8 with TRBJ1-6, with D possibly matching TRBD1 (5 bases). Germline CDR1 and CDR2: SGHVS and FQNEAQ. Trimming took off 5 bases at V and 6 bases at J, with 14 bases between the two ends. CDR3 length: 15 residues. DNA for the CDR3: TGTGCCAGCAGCCAAATGGACGGGGGTAATTCACCCCTCCACTTT. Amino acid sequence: CASSQMDGGNSPLHF.

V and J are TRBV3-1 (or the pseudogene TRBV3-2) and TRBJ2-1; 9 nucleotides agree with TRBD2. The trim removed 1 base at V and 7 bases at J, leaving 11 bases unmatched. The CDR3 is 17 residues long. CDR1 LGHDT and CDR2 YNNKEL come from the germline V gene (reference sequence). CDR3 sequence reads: CASSQGVLAGILNEQFF. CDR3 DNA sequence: TGTGCCAGCAGCCAAGGGGTCCTAGCGGGGATATTAAATGAGCAGTTCTTC.

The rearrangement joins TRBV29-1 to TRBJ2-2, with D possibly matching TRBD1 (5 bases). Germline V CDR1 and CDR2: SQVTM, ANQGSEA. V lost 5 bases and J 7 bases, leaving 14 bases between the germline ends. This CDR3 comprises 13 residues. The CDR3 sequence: CSVRDSIYGELFF. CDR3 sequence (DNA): TGCAGCGTTCGCGACAGTATCTACGGGGAGCTGTTTTTT.

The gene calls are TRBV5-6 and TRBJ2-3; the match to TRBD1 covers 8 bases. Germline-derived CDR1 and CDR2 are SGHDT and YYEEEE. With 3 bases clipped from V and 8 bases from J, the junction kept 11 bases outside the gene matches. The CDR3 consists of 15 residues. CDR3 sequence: CASSYGQGPLGTQYF. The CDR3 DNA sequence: TGTGCCAGCAGCTACGGACAGGGTCCTTTGGGTACGCAGTATTTT.

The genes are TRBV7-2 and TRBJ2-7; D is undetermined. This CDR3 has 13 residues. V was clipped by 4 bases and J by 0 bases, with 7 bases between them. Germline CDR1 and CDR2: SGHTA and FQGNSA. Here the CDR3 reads CASSSRSSYEQYF. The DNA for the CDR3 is TGTGCCAGCAGCTCAAGGAGCTCCTACGAGCAGTACTTC.

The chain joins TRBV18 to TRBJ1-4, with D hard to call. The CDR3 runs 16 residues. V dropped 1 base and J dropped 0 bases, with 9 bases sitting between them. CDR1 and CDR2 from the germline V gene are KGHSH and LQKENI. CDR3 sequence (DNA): TGTGCCAGCTCACCACTTCCCCGGGCAACTAATGAAAAACTGTTTTTT. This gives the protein CASSPLPRATNEKLFF.

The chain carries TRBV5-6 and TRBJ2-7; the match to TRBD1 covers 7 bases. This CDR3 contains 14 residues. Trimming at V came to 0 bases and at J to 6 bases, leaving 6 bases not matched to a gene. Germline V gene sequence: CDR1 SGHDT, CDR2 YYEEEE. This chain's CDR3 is CASSLAGGSIEQYV. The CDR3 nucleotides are TGTGCCAGCAGCTTGGCAGGGGGTTCGATCGAGCAGTACGTC.

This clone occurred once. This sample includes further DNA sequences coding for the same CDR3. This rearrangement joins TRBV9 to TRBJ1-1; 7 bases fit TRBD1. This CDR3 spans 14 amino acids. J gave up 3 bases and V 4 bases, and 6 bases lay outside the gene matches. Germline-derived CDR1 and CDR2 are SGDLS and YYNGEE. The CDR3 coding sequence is TGTGCCAGCAGCCCAAGACAGGGAGACACTGAAGCTTTCTTT. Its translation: CASSPRQGDTEAFF.

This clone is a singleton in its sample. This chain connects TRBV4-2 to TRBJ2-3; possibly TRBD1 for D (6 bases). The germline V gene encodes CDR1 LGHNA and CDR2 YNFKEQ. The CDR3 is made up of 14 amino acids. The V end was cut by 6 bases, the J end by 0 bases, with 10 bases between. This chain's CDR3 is CASRDRASTDTQYF. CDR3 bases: TGTGCCAGCAGGGACAGAGCTAGCACAGATACGCAGTATTTT.

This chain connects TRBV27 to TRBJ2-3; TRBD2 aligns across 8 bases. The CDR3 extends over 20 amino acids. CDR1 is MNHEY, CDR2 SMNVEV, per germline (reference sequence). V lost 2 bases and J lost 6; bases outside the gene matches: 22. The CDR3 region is CASSLVSVALAGGTRDTQYF. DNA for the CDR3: TGTGCCAGCAGTTTAGTCTCCGTCGCGCTCGCGGGGGGTACCAGGGATACGCAGTATTTT.

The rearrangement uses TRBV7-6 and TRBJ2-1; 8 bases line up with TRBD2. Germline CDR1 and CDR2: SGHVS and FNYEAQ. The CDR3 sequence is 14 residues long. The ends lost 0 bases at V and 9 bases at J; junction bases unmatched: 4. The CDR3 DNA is TGTGCCAGCAGCTTAGCCGGGGGGGGCGGTGAGCAGTTCTTC. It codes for CASSLAGGGGEQFF.

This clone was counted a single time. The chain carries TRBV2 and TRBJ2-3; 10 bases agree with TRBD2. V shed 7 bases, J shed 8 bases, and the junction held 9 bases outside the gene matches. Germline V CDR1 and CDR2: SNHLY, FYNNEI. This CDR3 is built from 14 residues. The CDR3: CASTERGGYGTQYF. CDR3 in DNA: TGTGCCAGCACGGAGCGGGGGGGCTACGGTACGCAGTATTTT.

The DNA of the CDR3 is TGTGCCACCAGTGATACTTCCAGGGGGTTCCCCTACAATGAGCAGTTCTTC. Residues: CATSDTSRGFPYNEQFF. The V and J genes are TRBV24-1 and TRBJ2-1; 7 bases align to TRBD1. The trim removed 3 bases at V and 2 bases at J, leaving 9 bases unmatched. The CDR3 loop spans 17 amino acids. Germline CDR1 is KGHDR and CDR2 is SFDVKD.